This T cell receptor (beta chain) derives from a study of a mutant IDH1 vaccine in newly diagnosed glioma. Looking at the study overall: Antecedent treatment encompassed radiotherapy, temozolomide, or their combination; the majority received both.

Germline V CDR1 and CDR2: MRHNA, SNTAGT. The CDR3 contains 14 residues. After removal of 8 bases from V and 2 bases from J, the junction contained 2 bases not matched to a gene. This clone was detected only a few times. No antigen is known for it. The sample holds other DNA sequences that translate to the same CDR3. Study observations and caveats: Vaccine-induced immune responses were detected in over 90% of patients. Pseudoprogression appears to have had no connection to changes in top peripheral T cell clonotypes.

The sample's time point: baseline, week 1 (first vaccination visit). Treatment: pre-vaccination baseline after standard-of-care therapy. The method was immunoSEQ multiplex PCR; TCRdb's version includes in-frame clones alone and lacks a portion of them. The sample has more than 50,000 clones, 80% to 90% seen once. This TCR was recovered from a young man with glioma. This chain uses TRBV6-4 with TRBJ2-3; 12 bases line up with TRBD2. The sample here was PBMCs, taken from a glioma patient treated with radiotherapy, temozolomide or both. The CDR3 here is CASSSGGATDTQYF. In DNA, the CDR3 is TGTGCCAGCTCTAGCGGGGGGGCCACAGATACGCAGTATTTT.